Included here is one T cell receptor beta chain sequence, with context. Original analysis: Quantification of nucleated cells was approximated via reference gene primer amplification. Repertoires were generated with immunoSEQ multiplex PCR, while TCRdb's copy carries only in-frame clones and drops some. V and J calls plus clone size are reproduced from that table; the DNA served to infer D and trimming. The repertoire consists of about 200,000 clones, with about 82% occurring once and the leading ten covering 0.8% to 0.95%. V was trimmed by 2 bases and J by 10 bases, leaving 9 bases between them. The CDR3 loop spans 13 amino acids. Germline CDR1 reads MGHDK; CDR2 reads SYGVNS. This specimen comes from a study of blood T cell repertoires in COVID-19. About the study: Both acute and convalescent COVID-19 samples were obtained from the United States, Italy and Spain. The cDNA or gDNA used as material had been derived from T cells, B-cell-depleted T cells, or PBMCs.

The Seattle patients joined while their infection was active and were tracked longitudinally afterward. The chain employs TRBV25-1 and TRBJ1-6; no firm D call. The TCR originated in a man between 60 and 75 years old with COVID-19, enrolled during active disease. The sample taken for sequencing was peripheral blood. CDR3 protein: CASSESEWSPLHF. The CDR3 region has the DNA TGTGCCAGCAGTGAAAGCGAGTGGTCACCCCTCCACTTT.